The 26 T cell receptor beta chains below were found in one sample sequenced in a study of T-cell reconstitution after alpha-beta-depleted transplantation in children. This sample's TCRbeta library carried unique molecular identifier barcodes. Via MiXCR, TCRdb re-called the PCR reads, giving one row per CDR3 protein. The sample includes tens of thousands of distinct CDR3 sequences, 6% to 8% of them seen just once. This specimen consisted of PBMCs from the stem cell graft donor, obtained from the stem cell graft. These receptors were collected from a human donor who donated a stem cell graft to a child with acute lymphoblastic leukemia.

The sample holds many counts of this clonotype. The V and J genes are TRBV27 and TRBJ2-7, with TRBD1 matching 10 bases. The junction had 1 base not matched to a gene; V was cut back by 8 bases and J by 0 bases. The CDR3 spans 13 residues. Germline V gene data show CDR1 as MNHEY and CDR2 as SMNVEV (reference sequence). CDR3 loop: CASGTGASYEQYF. CDR3 sequence (DNA): TGTGCCAGCGGGACAGGGGCCTCCTACGAGCAGTACTTC.

This clonotype has a count of ten or more. The CDR3 sequence: CASSWTEAFF. The CDR3 DNA follows: TGTGCCAGCAGCTGGACTGAAGCTTTCTTT. The V gene is TRBV5-8, the J gene TRBJ1-1; D is undetermined. This CDR3 is 10 amino acids long. V shed 3 bases and J shed 5 bases, with 2 bases lying between them. Germline CDR1 SGHTS, CDR2 YDEGEE.

This clonotype has ten or more counts. This chain uses TRBV5-5 with TRBJ2-5; tentatively, D is TRBD1 or TRBD2 (6 bases each). Germline V gene sequence: CDR1 SGHKS, CDR2 YYEKEE (reference sequence). The germline V and J ends were trimmed by 1 base and 3 bases, with 22 bases remaining between them. The CDR3 length is 18 residues. The CDR3 DNA reads TGTGCCAGCAGCTTGAAACCGCTAGGCCGGGGGCCCAAAGAGACCCAGTACTTC. Translating it yields CASSLKPLGRGPKETQYF.

This clonotype was seen many times. This chain links TRBV6-2 or TRBV6-3 with TRBJ2-1; 10 nucleotides align to TRBD2. Germline CDR1 is MNHEY and CDR2 is SVGEGT. CDR3 size: 14 residues. The V gene end was trimmed by 8 bases and the J gene end by 4 bases; junction bases not matched to a gene: 5. The CDR3 sequence is CASGGTSEYNEQFF. The CDR3 DNA is TGTGCCAGCGGCGGGACTAGCGAATACAATGAGCAGTTCTTC.

In this sample, this clonotype turned up a few times. The CDR3: CASGAEMNTGELFF. CDR3 nucleotides: TGTGCCTCCGGGGCGGAGATGAACACCGGGGAGCTGTTTTTT. J is TRBJ2-2 and V is TRBV5-6; D could derive from TRBD1 or TRBD2 (5 bases each). The CDR3 has 14 residues. V was shortened by 10 bases and J by 1 base, with 14 bases between the two germline ends. From germline, CDR1 is SGHDT and CDR2 YYEEEE.

This clonotype was detected many times. The chain has TRBV7-2 and TRBJ1-6; D is unresolved. Per the germline V gene, CDR1 is SGHTA and CDR2 is FQGNSA. CDR3 length: 16 amino acids. Trimming took off 3 bases at V and 0 bases at J, with 9 bases between the two ends. The CDR3 region is CASSLGSSSYNSPLHF. The CDR3 DNA sequence: TGTGCCAGCAGCTTGGGCTCCAGCTCCTATAATTCACCCCTCCACTTT.

This sequence joins TRBV5-1 and TRBJ2-7, with TRBD1 identical over 7 bases. Trimming removed 3 bases from V and 3 bases from J; junction bases left unmatched: 9. Germline CDR1 and CDR2: SGHRS and YFSETQ. This CDR3 spans 15 amino acids. This CDR3 reads CASSSGGSRNYEQYF. The CDR3, as DNA: TGCGCCAGCAGCTCAGGGGGATCTAGGAACTACGAGCAGTACTTC.

This clonotype was found many times. V is TRBV6-2 or TRBV6-3 and J is TRBJ2-7; D possibly corresponds to TRBD1 (6 bases). Germline V gives CDR1 MNHEY, CDR2 SVGEGT. The CDR3 has 13 amino acids. Trimming took 5 bases from V and 4 from J, leaving 12 bases between them. The CDR3 nucleotides are TGTGCCAGCAGTGAGGACAGCCTTTACGAGCAGTACTTC. Translation gives CASSEDSLYEQYF.

This clonotype was recorded many times. The chain couples TRBV12-3 or TRBV12-4 to TRBJ2-7, with 8 bases that match TRBD2. The CDR3 consists of 13 residues. V gave up 8 bases and J gave up 3 bases; unmatched junction bases: 6. The DNA for the CDR3 is TGTGCCAGCCAGAGCGGGAGCAGCTACGAGCAGTACTTC. It is translated as CASQSGSSYEQYF.

This clonotype was recorded many times. The chain joins TRBV12-3 or TRBV12-4 to TRBJ2-1; D might be TRBD2 (5 bases). This CDR3 is built from 14 residues. The V end was cut by 3 bases, the J end by 7 bases, with 13 bases between. The CDR3 sequence is CASSLSGRTNEQFF. CDR3 nucleotide sequence: TGTGCCAGCAGTTTGTCCGGACGGACTAATGAGCAGTTCTTC.

This clonotype has ten or more counts. The chain is built from TRBV28 and TRBJ2-5; D is uncertain. Germline V gives CDR1 MDHEN, CDR2 SYDVKM. V was clipped by 5 bases and J by 5 bases, with 15 bases between them. This CDR3 has 14 amino acids. The CDR3 spells CASSHRTGPETQYF. The CDR3 bases are TGTGCCAGCAGTCATCGGACGGGTCCTGAGACCCAGTACTTC.

This clonotype was detected many times. The chain couples TRBV19 to TRBJ2-3, with a tentative D call TRBD1 (5 bases). CDR3 length equals 14 residues. Germline V gene sequence: CDR1 LNHDA, CDR2 SQIVND (reference sequence). V lost 8 bases and J 0 bases, leaving 12 bases between the germline ends. The CDR3 reads CASRQRLSTDTQYF. The CDR3, as DNA: TGTGCCAGTCGACAGAGATTGAGCACAGATACGCAGTATTTT.

This clonotype came up a few times. The V gene is TRBV10-2, the J gene TRBJ1-4; tentative D call: TRBD1 (5 bases). V was shortened by 3 bases and J by 7 bases, with 21 bases between the two germline ends. The germline V gene encodes CDR1 WSHSY and CDR2 SAAADI. The CDR3 extends over 17 amino acids. The CDR3 sequence: CASSDFRSGGLLEKLFF. The CDR3 coding sequence is TGCGCCAGCAGTGACTTCCGAAGTGGGGGGTTGCTTGAAAAACTGTTTTTT.

This clonotype came up many times. This rearrangement joins TRBV2 to TRBJ2-5, with D perhaps TRBD1 (5 bases). Trimming removed 7 bases from V and 4 bases from J, with 10 bases in between. Per germline, CDR1 SNHLY and CDR2 FYNNEI. CDR3 length: 12 residues. This chain's CDR3 is CASIDRGETQYF. The CDR3 DNA reads TGTGCCAGCATCGATAGGGGAGAGACCCAGTACTTC.

The V call is TRBV7-6, the J call TRBJ2-3; D is ambiguous. V lost 0 bases, J lost 5 bases, and 3 bases lay in between. The CDR3 length is 12 residues. Germline V gene data show CDR1 as SGHVS and CDR2 as FNYEAQ. CDR3: CASSLAEDTQYF. The CDR3 nucleotides are TGTGCCAGCAGCTTAGCGGAAGATACGCAGTATTTT.

The chain carries TRBV27 and TRBJ2-3; 7 positions match TRBD2. The V and J ends lost 1 base and 3 bases, in that order; junction bases with no gene match: 4. Germline values: CDR1 MNHEY, CDR2 SMNVEV (reference sequence). This CDR3 contains 15 residues. The DNA for the CDR3 is TGTGCCAGCAGTTTATATCTGGGGGGGACAGATACGCAGTATTTT. Protein: CASSLYLGGTDTQYF.

This clonotype came up many times. The chain carries TRBV12-3 or TRBV12-4 and TRBJ1-5; no firm D call. This CDR3 region has 14 residues. V lost 3 bases and J 1 base, leaving 7 bases between the germline ends. The CDR3 region is CASSLVLSNQPQHF. In DNA form, the CDR3 reads TGTGCCAGCAGTTTGGTCCTCAGCAATCAGCCCCAGCATTTT.

This clonotype has at least ten counts. The V gene is TRBV12-3 or TRBV12-4, the J gene TRBJ1-4; a possible D gene is TRBD1 (5 bases). The length of the CDR3 is 14 residues. V was shortened by 0 bases and J by 5 bases, with 7 bases between the two germline ends. The CDR3: CASSLAGVNEKLFF. In DNA form, the CDR3 reads TGTGCCAGCAGTTTAGCGGGGGTAAATGAAAAACTGTTTTTT.

There are many counts of this clonotype. The gene calls are TRBV11-2 and TRBJ2-1, with 7 bases aligning to TRBD1. Unmatched junction bases numbered 2, after V lost 3 bases and J lost 3 bases. The CDR3 is 14 amino acids. The V gene's germline CDR1 is SGHAT and CDR2 FQNNGV. This CDR3 is CASSFRDSYNEQFF. The CDR3 DNA sequence: TGTGCCAGCAGCTTCAGGGACAGCTACAATGAGCAGTTCTTC.

This clonotype appeared many times. CDR3 sequence: CASTPRPNTDTQYF. The DNA for the CDR3 is TGTGCCAGCACTCCACGGCCTAACACAGATACGCAGTATTTT. V is TRBV27 and J is TRBJ2-3, with D uncertain. Between the trimmed V and J ends, which lost 7 bases and 2 bases, there was a span of 13 bases. Germline CDR1 is MNHEY and CDR2 is SMNVEV (reference sequence). There are 14 residues in the CDR3.

This clonotype came up many times. The chain recombines TRBV7-8 with TRBJ1-1; 9 bases agree with TRBD1. Per germline, CDR1 SGHVS and CDR2 FQNEAQ. V lost 1 base and J lost 9; bases outside the gene matches: 3. The CDR3 contains 13 residues. As DNA, the CDR3 is TGTGCCAGCAGCTTAGGACAGGGGGTTAAAGCTTTCTTT. This codes for CASSLGQGVKAFF.

In this sample, this clonotype turned up many times. The chain has TRBV7-9 and TRBJ1-5; TRBD1 might be the D (6 bases). Trimming cost V 6 bases and J 4 bases, with 13 bases left between them. This CDR3 spans 14 amino acids. Germline loops: CDR1 SEHNR, CDR2 FQNEAQ (reference sequence). The CDR3 nucleotides read TGTGCCAGCAGGCGGGGGGGCCCTAATCAGCCCCAGCATTTT. Protein sequence: CASRRGGPNQPQHF. Using reference TRBV7-9 and TRBJ1-5 for the parts outside the CDR3, the full variable domain is DTGVSQNPRHKITKRGQNVTFRCDPISEHNRLYWYRQTLGQGPEFLTYFQNEAQLEKSRLLSDRFSAERPKGSFSTLEIQRTEQGDSAMYLCASRRGGPNQPQHFGDGTRLSIL.

The sample holds many counts of this clonotype. This chain connects TRBV11-2 to TRBJ2-1; a possible D gene is TRBD2 (5 bases). Germline values: CDR1 SGHAT, CDR2 FQNNGV. This CDR3 region has 14 residues. Trimming left V 9 bases short and J 0 bases short, with 12 bases between. This chain's CDR3 is CASKAESSYNEQFF. In nucleotides, the CDR3 is TGTGCCAGTAAAGCGGAGTCCTCCTACAATGAGCAGTTCTTC.

This clonotype has at least ten counts. The V and J genes are TRBV5-1 and TRBJ2-5; 14 nucleotides align to TRBD2. This CDR3 is 16 amino acids long. Trimming at V came to 4 bases and at J to 2 bases, leaving 4 bases not matched to a gene. CDR1 and CDR2 from the germline V gene are SGHRS and YFSETQ. The CDR3 DNA reads TGCGCCAGCAGCCCCTGGACTAGCGGGGGGCAAGAGACCCAGTACTTC. Protein sequence: CASSPWTSGGQETQYF.

J is TRBJ1-3 and V is TRBV12-3 or TRBV12-4; D uncertain. The CDR3 spans 14 residues. Trimming pared 10 bases from V and 0 bases from J, leaving 13 bases between. For the CDR3, the DNA is TGTGCCATTCGACTGCACCTCTCTGGAAACACCATATATTTT. Translated, it gives CAIRLHLSGNTIYF.

This chain joins TRBV2 and TRBJ2-7, with D maybe TRBD1 (6 bases). Trimming cost V 1 base and J 1 base, with 8 bases left between them. The CDR3 is 14 residues long. From germline, CDR1 is SNHLY and CDR2 FYNNEI. The CDR3 DNA sequence: TGTGCCAGCAGTGAAGGTGACAGGTCCTACGAGCAGTACTTC. This sequence encodes CASSEGDRSYEQYF.